These 17 T cell receptor beta chains originate from one sample sequenced in a study of Tregs in tolerant kidney transplant recipients. This table comes from immunoSEQ multiplex PCR, and its TCRdb copy is limited to in-frame clones, with some not included. The sample comprises tens of thousands of clones, around 90% of which are singletons, and about 0.37% rests with the top ten. The sequenced sample was CD4+ T cells from blood, obtained before the transplant. These receptors were taken from a human donor who received a combined kidney and bone marrow transplant.

The sample holds one count of this clone. The gene calls are TRBV7-8 and TRBJ2-1; tentatively, D is TRBD2 (6 bases). Germline CDR1 reads SGHVS; CDR2 reads FQNEAQ. The CDR3 contains 17 residues. Trimming cost V 1 base and J 3 bases, with 16 bases left between them. This CDR3 is CASSLGTGVRVYNEQFF. For the CDR3, the DNA is TGTGCCAGCAGCTTAGGGACGGGAGTGCGGGTCTACAATGAGCAGTTCTTC.

The chain is built from TRBV27 and TRBJ1-4; D unclear. Germline values: CDR1 MNHEY, CDR2 SMNVEV (reference sequence). This CDR3 has 14 residues. V was shortened by 2 bases and J by 3 bases, with 7 bases between the two germline ends. CDR3 sequence reads: CASSLAQANEKLFF. DNA of the CDR3: TGTGCCAGCAGTTTAGCTCAGGCTAATGAAAAACTGTTTTTT.

The chain joins TRBV9 to TRBJ1-3, with D unclear. The germline V gene encodes CDR1 SGDLS and CDR2 YYNGEE. The CDR3 consists of 14 residues. V was shortened by 0 bases and J by 4 bases, with 8 bases between the two germline ends. CDR3 region: CASSVEAAGNTIYF. CDR3 sequence (DNA): TGTGCCAGCAGCGTAGAGGCAGCGGGAAACACCATATATTTT.

This chain connects TRBV6-4 to TRBJ2-7; 9 positions agree with TRBD1. Germline V lookup: CDR1 MRHNA, CDR2 SNTAGT. Trimming took 2 bases from V and 4 from J; bases not matched to a gene: 6. The length of the CDR3 is 15 residues. The CDR3 nucleotides read TGTGCCAGCAGTGACCCGGGACAGGGCATATACGAGCAGTACTTC. This translates into CASSDPGQGIYEQYF.

This chain links TRBV9 with TRBJ1-3; D remains unclear. The CDR3 runs 13 residues. Trimming left V 3 bases short and J 0 bases short, with 4 bases between. The germline V gene encodes CDR1 SGDLS and CDR2 YYNGEE. The CDR3 DNA reads TGTGCCAGCAGCGCCTTCTCTGGAAACACCATATATTTT. This sequence encodes CASSAFSGNTIYF.

The CDR3 DNA reads TGCGCCAGCAGCGCGGGACTGACCACCGGGGAGCTGTTTTTT. This sequence encodes CASSAGLTTGELFF. This sequence joins TRBV5-1 and TRBJ2-2; tentative D call: TRBD2 (6 bases). This CDR3 has 14 amino acids. V dropped 4 bases and J dropped 4 bases, with 11 bases sitting between them. Germline lookup yields CDR1 SGHRS and CDR2 YFSETQ.

V and J are TRBV7-9 and TRBJ2-7; possibly TRBD1 for D (6 bases). V lost 3 bases, J lost 3 bases, and 9 bases lay in between. Germline V lookup: CDR1 SEHNR, CDR2 FQNEAQ (reference sequence). The CDR3 totals 13 residues. The CDR3 DNA sequence: TGTGCCAGCAGCTTGGGGACAAACTACGAGCAGTACTTC. It codes for CASSLGTNYEQYF.

The chain is built from TRBV11-2 and TRBJ2-7; TRBD1 is a possible D gene (5 bases). The CDR3 totals 13 residues. Germline CDR1 reads SGHAT; CDR2 reads FQNNGV. The V end was cut by 6 bases, the J end by 0 bases, with 9 bases between. The CDR3 here is CASRQDTSYEQYF. The CDR3 nucleotides read TGTGCCAGCAGACAGGACACCTCCTACGAGCAGTACTTC.

The chain combines TRBV4-2 with TRBJ1-4; D may be TRBD1 (5 bases). The CDR3 is 15 amino acids. V lost 0 bases to trimming and J lost 6 bases, with 11 bases between them. The germline V gene has CDR1 LGHNA and CDR2 YNFKEQ. The DNA of the CDR3 is TGTGCCAGCAGCCAAGATGAAGGGGTTTATGAAAAACTGTTTTTT. Translation gives CASSQDEGVYEKLFF.

This chain links TRBV5-4 with TRBJ2-3; D may be TRBD2 (5 bases). Per germline, CDR1 SGHNT and CDR2 YYREEE (reference sequence). Trimming took off 5 bases at V and 5 bases at J, with 12 bases between the two ends. CDR3 length equals 13 residues. CDR3 sequence (DNA): TGTGCCAGCAGTCATAATAGCGTAGATACGCAGTATTTT. It codes for CASSHNSVDTQYF.

The chain is built from TRBV4-3 and TRBJ1-1; the match to TRBD1 covers 10 bases. Trimming at V came to 2 bases and at J to 4 bases, leaving 7 bases not matched to a gene. This CDR3 comprises 16 residues. Germline lookup yields CDR1 LGHNA and CDR2 YSLEER. The CDR3 sequence: CASSQPMTGGLTEAFF. The DNA of the CDR3 is TGCGCCAGCAGCCAACCAATGACAGGGGGCCTCACTGAAGCTTTCTTT.

This chain uses TRBV5-4 with TRBJ1-2; TRBD1 agrees at 10 bases. CDR3 size: 14 residues. Looked up from germline, CDR1 is SGHNT and CDR2 is YYREEE (reference sequence). V lost 2 bases, J lost 6 bases, and 4 bases stayed unmatched. The CDR3 region has the DNA TGTGCCAGCAGCTTCGGACAGGGGGGGAATGGCTACACCTTC. It specifies CASSFGQGGNGYTF.

This chain links TRBV29-1 with TRBJ2-7; maybe TRBD1 (6 bases). CDR3 length: 13 residues. The V gene's germline CDR1 is SQVTM and CDR2 ANQGSEA. Trimming took off 4 bases at V and 0 bases at J, with 10 bases between the two ends. CDR3 DNA: TGCAGCGTTGCAGGGGATAGCTCCTACGAGCAGTACTTC. Protein sequence: CSVAGDSSYEQYF.

The rearrangement links TRBV10-3 to TRBJ2-1; 12 bases line up with TRBD2. This CDR3 region has 16 residues. V lost 6 bases, J lost 9 bases, and 12 bases stayed unmatched. CDR1 and CDR2 (germline): ENHRY, SYGVKD. This chain's CDR3 is CAISPTSGSRGVEQFF. In nucleotides, the CDR3 is TGTGCCATCAGCCCGACTAGCGGGAGCCGCGGGGTTGAGCAGTTCTTC.

J is TRBJ2-3 and V is TRBV30; TRBD2 aligns across 7 bases. CDR1 is GTSNPN, CDR2 SVGIG, per germline (reference sequence). V shed 4 bases and J 1 base; nucleotides not matched to a gene: 8. The CDR3 covers 15 residues. CDR3 sequence: CAWKVGRGRTDTQYF. Here the CDR3 DNA reads TGTGCCTGGAAAGTAGGGAGGGGACGCACAGATACGCAGTATTTT.

The chain employs TRBV2 and TRBJ1-5; 9 bases are a match to TRBD1. This CDR3 spans 15 amino acids. Germline V gene sequence: CDR1 SNHLY, CDR2 FYNNEI. V dropped 7 bases and J dropped 2; count of bases not matched to a gene: 6. CDR3 nucleotides: TGTGCCAGCATGGGGACAGGGCGAGGCAATCAGCCCCAGCATTTT. It specifies CASMGTGRGNQPQHF.

CDR3 protein: CASSTLVTTPAGKVETQYF. CDR3 DNA: TGTGCCAGCAGCACTCTAGTCACGACACCGGCGGGGAAGGTAGAGACCCAGTACTTC. J is TRBJ2-5 and V is TRBV21-1; the DNA was not compared with TRBD2, the D call given in the table. TRBV21-1 is a pseudogene. This CDR3 spans 19 amino acids.